The 27 T cell receptor beta chains below were found in one sample sequenced in a study of control samples from healthy donors and cancer patients. Generated by immunoSEQ multiplex PCR, the TCRdb table keeps only in-frame clones and is missing some. Here the sample spans more than 85,000 clones, roughly 80% being singletons. Input material: PBMCs. Receptor source: a man between 65 and 85 years old with lung cancer.

This clone was recorded a few times. The chain carries TRBV6-5 and TRBJ1-3; 7 bases align to TRBD1. CDR3 length: 14 residues. Germline assignment: CDR1 MNHEY and CDR2 SVGAGI. The V and J ends lost 5 bases and 5 bases, in that order; junction bases with no gene match: 6. The CDR3 sequence: CASSLDRARNTIYF. As DNA, the CDR3 is TGTGCCAGCAGTCTTGACAGGGCCAGAAACACCATATATTTT.

CDR3 sequence: CASSKTGGLNNEQFF. In nucleotides, the CDR3 is TGTGCCAGTAGTAAGACAGGGGGTCTAAACAATGAGCAGTTCTTC. V usage is TRBV19 and J usage is TRBJ2-1; 9 nucleotides match TRBD1. V shed 4 bases and J 5 bases; nucleotides not matched to a gene: 6. Germline assignment: CDR1 LNHDA and CDR2 SQIVND (reference sequence). The CDR3 has 15 residues.

A single count supports this clone. The rearrangement links TRBV4-1 to TRBJ1-2; D is unclear. CDR3 size: 17 residues. CDR1 is MGHRA and CDR2 is YSYEKL in the germline V gene. The germline V and J ends were trimmed by 1 base and 0 bases, with 15 bases remaining between them. The CDR3 sequence: CASSQAEIVNSNYGYTF. The CDR3 region has the DNA TGCGCCAGCAGCCAAGCGGAGATAGTTAATTCTAACTATGGCTACACCTTC.

V is TRBV27 and J is TRBJ1-2, with 12 bases identical to TRBD1. The CDR3 has 17 residues. CDR1 and CDR2 from the germline V gene are MNHEY and SMNVEV (reference sequence). The V segment lost 3 bases and the J segment 4 bases; nucleotides outside the gene matches: 9. The CDR3 spells CASSLGGQGARSYGYTF. CDR3 nucleotide sequence: TGTGCCAGCAGTTTGGGGGGACAGGGGGCCAGGAGCTATGGCTACACCTTC.

Notes on this clone: The limits of the CDR3 on the DNA are not certain, so only TCRdb's listed CDR3 is given. This chain joins TRBV6-5 and TRBJ1-5. Looked up from germline, CDR1 is MNHEY and CDR2 is SVGAGI. The CDR3 is 13 amino acids long, termini counted. CDR3: CASSSSRVQPQHF.

This sequence joins TRBV6-1 and TRBJ1-6, with D hard to call. V lost 2 bases to trimming and J lost 10 bases, with 9 bases between them. The CDR3 extends over 13 amino acids. Germline V gene data show CDR1 as MNHNS and CDR2 as SASEGT. The CDR3 nucleotides are TGTGCCAGCAGTGAAATATGGGGATCACCCCTCCACTTT. Protein product: CASSEIWGSPLHF.

This sequence joins TRBV19 and TRBJ1-3; the D gene is possibly TRBD1 (6 bases). The CDR3 extends over 14 amino acids. The V end lost 3 bases, the J end lost 4 bases, and 10 bases lay between the germline ends. The germline gives CDR1 LNHDA, CDR2 SQIVND (reference sequence). The CDR3: CASSIPGQGNTIYF. The CDR3 DNA reads TGTGCCAGTAGTATTCCGGGACAAGGAAACACCATATATTTT.

V is TRBV5-1 and J is TRBJ2-7; TRBD2 matches at 11 bases. The CDR3 extends over 14 amino acids. V gave up 2 bases and J gave up 6 bases; unmatched junction bases: 4. Germline V lookup: CDR1 SGHRS, CDR2 YFSETQ. CDR3 nucleotide sequence: TGCGCCAGCAGCTTTAGCGGGGGGGCCCGCGAGCAGTACTTC. Translation gives CASSFSGGAREQYF.

This clone was recorded once. V gene TRBV27 combines with J gene TRBJ2-7; D is unclear. The V and J ends lost 0 bases and 7 bases respectively, with 22 bases between them. This CDR3 region has 17 residues. Germline values: CDR1 MNHEY, CDR2 SMNVEV (reference sequence). The CDR3 nucleotides are TGTGCCAGCAGTTTATCGCCCTCCGGACGGAGCTCCAGGGAGCAGTACTTC. Translated, it gives CASSLSPSGRSSREQYF.

The rearrangement links TRBV9 to TRBJ2-7; TRBD1 matches at 9 bases. V shed 4 bases, J shed 3 bases, and the junction held 11 bases outside the gene matches. From germline, CDR1 is SGDLS and CDR2 YYNGEE. The CDR3 has 16 amino acids. The CDR3 region is CASSLKRTGAVYEQYF. The CDR3 DNA reads as TGTGCCAGCAGCCTTAAACGGACAGGGGCAGTCTACGAGCAGTACTTC.

In regard to this clone: The junction and the germline gene differ at one end; a read error may be behind it. Other DNA variants within this sample encode the same CDR3. The genes are TRBV27 and TRBJ1-2, with D tentatively TRBD1 (6 bases). CDR1 and CDR2 (germline): MNHEY, SMNVEV (reference sequence). The CDR3 is made up of 13 amino acids. The chain's CDR3 is CASSPLGGHGYTF. The CDR3 DNA follows: TGTGCCAGCAGTCCATTAGGGGGACATGGCTACACCTTT.

This chain connects TRBV9 to TRBJ1-2; D perhaps matches TRBD1 (6 bases). The CDR3 is 13 residues long. V shed 3 bases and J shed 2 bases, with 8 bases lying between them. Germline assignment: CDR1 SGDLS and CDR2 YYNGEE. CDR3 nucleotide sequence: TGTGCCAGCAGCGCCAGGGGAAACTATGGCTACACCTTC. Translating it yields CASSARGNYGYTF.

This chain joins TRBV29-1 and TRBJ2-1; D is unclear. V was trimmed by 4 bases and J by 7 bases, leaving 8 bases between them. The CDR3 is 11 residues long. Germline V gives CDR1 SQVTM, CDR2 ANQGSEA. The chain's CDR3 is CSVVLGNEQFF. Written as DNA, the CDR3 is TGCAGCGTTGTATTGGGGAATGAGCAGTTCTTC.

This clone was picked up one time. The V gene is TRBV7-2, the J gene TRBJ2-2; D unresolved. With 3 bases removed from V and 4 bases from J, the gap between germline ends came to 6 bases. This CDR3 comprises 13 residues. Germline loops: CDR1 SGHTA, CDR2 FQGNSA. The DNA for the CDR3 is TGTGCCAGCAGCTTCACAGTCACCGGGGAGCTGTTTTTT. It yields the protein CASSFTVTGELFF.

This rearrangement joins TRBV7-9 to TRBJ2-5; D is possibly TRBD2 (5 bases). This CDR3 has 15 amino acids. Germline lookup yields CDR1 SEHNR and CDR2 FQNEAQ (reference sequence). V lost 5 bases, J lost 3 bases, and 16 bases lay in between. Here the CDR3 DNA reads TGTGCCAGCAGCCCTACTAGTTTTCGGAAAGAGACCCAGTACTTC. Its protein is CASSPTSFRKETQYF.

The J gene is TRBJ1-5, the V gene TRBV19, with 9 bases matching TRBD1. Germline V gene sequence: CDR1 LNHDA, CDR2 SQIVND (reference sequence). The CDR3 extends over 17 amino acids. Losses at the gene ends were 0 bases for V and 4 bases for J; bases not matched to a gene: 7. The CDR3 region has the DNA TGTGCCAGTAGTATAGACGACAGGGGGACCCCAAATCAGCCCCAGCATTTT. It translates to CASSIDDRGTPNQPQHF.

J is TRBJ1-2 and V is TRBV10-2; 7 bases are shared with TRBD1. V shed 7 bases, J shed 2 bases, and the junction held 4 bases outside the gene matches. The CDR3 is made up of 13 amino acids. Germline CDR1 is WSHSY and CDR2 is SAAADI. In nucleotides, the CDR3 is TGCGCCAGCACCGGACAGGACAACTATGGCTACACCTTC. Its translation is CASTGQDNYGYTF.

V is TRBV7-7 and J is TRBJ2-1; D is perhaps TRBD1 or TRBD2 (5 bases each). The CDR3 runs to 15 residues. Germline CDR1 is SSHAT and CDR2 is FNYEAQ (reference sequence). The V and J ends lost 2 bases and 5 bases respectively, with 13 bases between them. The CDR3, as DNA: TGTGCCAGCAGCTTACGGGACGGCCCCAACAATGAGCAGTTCTTC. It codes for CASSLRDGPNNEQFF.

The rearrangement links TRBV15 to TRBJ1-5; 7 bases fit TRBD1. Per the germline V gene, CDR1 is LNHNV and CDR2 is YYDKDF (reference sequence). Unmatched junction bases numbered 9, after V lost 1 base and J lost 6 bases. The CDR3 is 16 residues long. Here the CDR3 DNA reads TGTGCCACCAGCAGAGGATCGGGGACAGTAAGTCAGCCCCAGCATTTT. Translating it yields CATSRGSGTVSQPQHF.

This sequence joins TRBV28 and TRBJ2-7; D ambiguous. The CDR3 runs to 14 residues. V was cut by 6 bases and J by 4 bases, with 16 bases left in between. Germline V gene data show CDR1 as MDHEN and CDR2 as SYDVKM. CDR3 nucleotide sequence: TGTGCCAGCAGAGATTCACACGATTCATACGAGCAGTACTTC. Protein: CASRDSHDSYEQYF. Full variable domain (missing parts from reference TRBV28 and TRBJ2-7): DVKVTQSSRYLVKRTGEKVFLECVQDMDHENMFWYRQDPGLGLRLIYFSYDVKMKEKGDIPEGYSVSREKKERFSLILESASTNQTSMYLCASRDSHDSYEQYFGPGTRLTVT.

This chain uses TRBV5-1 with TRBJ2-2; tentative D call: TRBD2 (6 bases). The CDR3 extends over 15 amino acids. Trimming took off 4 bases at V and 5 bases at J, with 15 bases between the two ends. Looked up from germline, CDR1 is SGHRS and CDR2 is YFSETQ. CDR3 in DNA: TGCGCCAGCAGCCCGGCGGCGGGGCATACCGGGGAGCTGTTTTTT. Amino acids: CASSPAAGHTGELFF.

This clone appeared a single time. This chain joins TRBV7-9 and TRBJ1-3; 7 positions agree with TRBD1. This CDR3 is built from 15 residues. J lost 3 bases, V lost 3 bases, and 5 bases had no gene match. Germline V gene data show CDR1 as SEHNR and CDR2 as FQNEAQ (reference sequence). CDR3 in amino acids: CASSFGQGDGNTIYF. CDR3 coding DNA: TGTGCCAGCAGCTTTGGGCAGGGGGATGGAAACACCATATATTTT.

This clone appeared a single time. V gene TRBV5-5 combines with J gene TRBJ2-7, with D perhaps matching TRBD2 (5 bases). Germline CDR1 reads SGHKS; CDR2 reads YYEKEE (reference sequence). The CDR3 has 15 amino acids. Trimming took 0 bases from V and 4 from J, leaving 14 bases between them. The CDR3 region has the DNA TGTGCCAGCAGCTTGGCCCAGCGAGGGCTGTACGAGCAGTACTTC. Residues: CASSLAQRGLYEQYF.

The J gene is TRBJ1-1, the V gene TRBV20-1; tentatively, D is TRBD1 (6 bases). From germline, CDR1 is DFQATT and CDR2 SNEGSKA (reference sequence). V gave up 6 bases and J gave up 11 bases, with 13 bases separating them. This CDR3 is 10 amino acids long. The CDR3 DNA follows: TGCAGTGCCGCGGGACACTTGGCTTTCTTT. Its translation: CSAAGHLAFF.

This clone was detected once. The V call is TRBV6-6, the J call TRBJ1-6; D is unclear. The CDR3 runs to 13 residues. Germline V CDR1 and CDR2: MNHNY, SVGAGI (reference sequence). V lost 5 bases to trimming and J lost 7 bases, with 9 bases between them. This chain's CDR3 is CASSKPSNSPLHF. CDR3 nucleotides: TGTGCCAGCAGTAAACCTAGCAATTCACCCCTCCACTTT.

The chain recombines TRBV5-6 with TRBJ1-1; D gene ambiguous. This CDR3 spans 13 amino acids. Germline CDR1 is SGHDT and CDR2 is YYEEEE. Trimming shortened V by 2 bases and J by 0 bases, and 5 bases separated the two germline ends. The CDR3 DNA sequence: TGTGCCAGCAGCTTTAGTTTGAACACTGAAGCTTTCTTT. The encoded protein is CASSFSLNTEAFF.

In the case of this clone: Its ends do not fully match the called genes, so a read error is possible. The gene calls are TRBV19 and TRBJ1-3; 7 bases align to TRBD1. CDR1 and CDR2 (germline): LNHDA, SQIVND (reference sequence). The CDR3 has 17 residues. The CDR3 coding sequence is TGTGCCAGTAGCCTCTTCTTTACCCGGACAGGTGGAGACACCATATATTTT. The encoded protein is CASSLFFTRTGGDTIYF.